The present T cell receptor beta chain was sequenced within a study of technical replicates of blood from a handful of donors. The assay was immunoSEQ multiplex PCR, and TCRdb's table has in-frame clones only and misses some. In the table there are 91,000 or so clones, about 96% of which are singletons. This CDR3 has 13 amino acids. CDR1 SNHLY and CDR2 FYNNEI come from the germline V gene. Trimming shortened V by 5 bases and J by 1 base, and 6 bases separated the two germline ends. This rearrangement joins TRBV2 to TRBJ1-3; D remains unclear. The sequenced material came from T cells isolated from PBMCs. The source of this sequence is a human donor in good health. CDR3 sequence reads: CASSFHSGNTIYF. DNA for the CDR3: TGTGCCAGCAGTTTCCATTCTGGAAACACCATATATTTT.